The entry that follows covers one T cell receptor (beta chain) sequence. The repertoire was sequenced with immunoSEQ multiplex PCR; TCRdb's copy has only in-frame clones and lacks some. The sample lists tens of thousands of clones, around 80% occurring once. Germline CDR1 reads LNHDA; CDR2 reads SQIVND (reference sequence). This CDR3 spans 16 amino acids. V lost 6 bases and J 0 bases, leaving 15 bases between the germline ends. These data come from a study of early stage breast cancer tumors. J is TRBJ2-1 and V is TRBV19; D not certain. Sample: blood. This receptor was taken from a person aged 25 to 39 with breast cancer. The CDR3 bases are TGTGCCAGTAGGAAAAGCTACGACCCCTCCTACAATGAGCAGTTCTTC. This translates into CASRKSYDPSYNEQFF. The complete variable domain, with remaining parts taken from reference TRBV19 and TRBJ2-1, reads DGGITQSPKYLFRKEGQNVTLSCEQNLNHDAMYWYRQDPGQGLRLIYYSQIVNDFQKGDIAEGYSVSREKKESFPLTVTSAQKNPTAFYLCASRKSYDPSYNEQFFGPGTRLTVL.